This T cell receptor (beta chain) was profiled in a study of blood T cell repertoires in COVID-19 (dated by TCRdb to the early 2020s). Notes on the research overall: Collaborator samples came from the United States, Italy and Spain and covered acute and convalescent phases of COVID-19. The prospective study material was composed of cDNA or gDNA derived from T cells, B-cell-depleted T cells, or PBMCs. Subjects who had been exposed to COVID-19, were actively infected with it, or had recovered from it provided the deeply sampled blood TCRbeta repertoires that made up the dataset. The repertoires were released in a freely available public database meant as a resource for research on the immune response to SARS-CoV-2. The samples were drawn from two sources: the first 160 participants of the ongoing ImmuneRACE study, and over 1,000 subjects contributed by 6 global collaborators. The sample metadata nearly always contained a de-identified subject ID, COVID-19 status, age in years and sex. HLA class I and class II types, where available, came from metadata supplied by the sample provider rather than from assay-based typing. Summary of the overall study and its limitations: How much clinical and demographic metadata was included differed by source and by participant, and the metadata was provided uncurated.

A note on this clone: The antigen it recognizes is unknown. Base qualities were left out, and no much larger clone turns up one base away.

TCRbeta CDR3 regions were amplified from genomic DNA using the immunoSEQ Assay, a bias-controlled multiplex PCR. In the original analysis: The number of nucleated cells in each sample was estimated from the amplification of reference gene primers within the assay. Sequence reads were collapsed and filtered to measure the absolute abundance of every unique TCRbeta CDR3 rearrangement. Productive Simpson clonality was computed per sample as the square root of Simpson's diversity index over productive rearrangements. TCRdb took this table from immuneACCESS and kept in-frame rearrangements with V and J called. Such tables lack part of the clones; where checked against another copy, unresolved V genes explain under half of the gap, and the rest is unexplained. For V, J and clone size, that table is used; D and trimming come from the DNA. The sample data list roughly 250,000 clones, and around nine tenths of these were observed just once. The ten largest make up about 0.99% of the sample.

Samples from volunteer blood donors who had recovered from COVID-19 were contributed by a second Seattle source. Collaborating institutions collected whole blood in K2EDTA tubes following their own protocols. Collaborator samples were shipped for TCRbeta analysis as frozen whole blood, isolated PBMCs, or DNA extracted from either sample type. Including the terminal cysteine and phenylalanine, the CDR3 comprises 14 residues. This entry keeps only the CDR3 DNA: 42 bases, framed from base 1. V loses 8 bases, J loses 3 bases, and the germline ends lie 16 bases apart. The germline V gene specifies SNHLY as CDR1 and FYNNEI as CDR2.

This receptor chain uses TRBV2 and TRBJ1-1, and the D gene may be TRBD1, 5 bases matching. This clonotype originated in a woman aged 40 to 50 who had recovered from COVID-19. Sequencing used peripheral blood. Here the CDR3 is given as CASAREGLDTEAFF. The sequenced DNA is TGTGCCAGCGCCAGGGAGGGGTTGGACACTGAAGCTTTCTTT.